The clone carrying this T cell receptor (beta chain) has more than one count but fewer than ten. Its antigen is unknown. Attachment of unique molecular identifiers to individual cDNA molecules was performed. TCRdb used MiXCR to reprocess the 5' RACE reads, holding one entry per CDR3 protein. Here the sample spans around 45,000 distinct CDR3 sequences, under 9.5% being singletons. This entry comes from a study of early T cells in non-severe SARS-CoV-2 infection. Study context: Chains stayed unpaired after sequencing of bulk RNA from unsorted whole blood.

The CDR3 consists of 14 residues. V lost 0 bases, J lost 1 base, and 8 bases lay in between. From germline, CDR1 is DFQATT and CDR2 SNEGSKA (reference sequence). Findings of the study overall: VDJdb-based matching was biased toward anti-spike CD8 responses and missed private and CD4 specificities.

The sample consisted of whole blood. The clonotype was recovered from an adult who was a healthcare worker with PCR-confirmed SARS-CoV-2 infection or an uninfected control (not recorded which). This chain connects TRBV20-1 to TRBJ2-3; tentative D call: TRBD2 (5 bases). CDR3 nucleotides: TGCAGTGCTAGAGAGGAGGCTGGCACAGATACGCAGTATTTT. Translation gives CSAREEAGTDTQYF.